The clone carrying this T cell receptor (beta chain) appeared a single time. Its antigen is as yet unknown. For CDR3 and TCR beta VDJ profiling, genomic DNA was the template used. TCRdb processed the reads anew with MiXCR; each CDR3 protein has one entry. The table includes around 430,000 distinct CDR3 sequences, about a third detected once. This record comes from a study of CD8+CD57+ T cells in acquired aplastic anemia. Background on the study: On average, sorted CD4+ and CD8+ cells gave about 2.9 ug of DNA.

Study-wide results and caveats: Patients and controls were found to share approximately 31 CD8+ CDR3 sequences.

Trimming cost V 5 bases and J 5 bases; bases outside gene matches: 14. The germline V gene has CDR1 SQVTM and CDR2 ANQGSEA. CDR3 size: 15 residues. Patients selected for sequencing had displayed CD8+CD57+ cell expansion by flow cytometry. All patients had severe acquired aplastic anemia. There was no therapy given to any patient before the blood sampling took place. This chain uses TRBV29-1 with TRBJ1-1, with 7 bases lining up with TRBD1. Input material: sorted CD4+, CD8+, or CD8+CD57+ T cells (not recorded which) from PBMCs. The source is a human donor with aplastic anemia. The CDR3 here is CSVLAGGRWVTEAFF. In DNA form, the CDR3 reads TGCAGCGTTTTAGCAGGGGGGCGGTGGGTAACTGAAGCTTTCTTT.